This T cell receptor (beta chain) stems from a study of CD8+ T cells in alopecia areata. Study-level information: Tofacitinib was taken orally by treated patients, and the dose was 5 to 10 mg twice daily. Study-wide points: Scalp repertoires also include resident alphabeta T cells from normal skin. TCR sharing was clearer in mice than between patients, perhaps partly owing to patient HLA diversity.

CDR1 and CDR2 (germline): GTSNPN, SVGIG (reference sequence). This CDR3 has 15 residues. With 8 bases clipped from V and 1 base from J, the junction kept 11 bases outside the gene matches. Extracted from the samples, RNA was reverse transcribed into cDNA to serve as the sequencing template. Data came from immunoSEQ multiplex PCR; TCRdb stores just in-frame clones and leaves some out. The data hold 110,000 or so clones, with roughly two fifths observed a single time. Specimens obtained from alopecia areata patients comprised lesional scalp punch biopsies and peripheral blood. This clone was found a few times. The antigen is not known.

Input material: CD4+ T cells sorted from blood. The V and J genes are TRBV30 and TRBJ2-1, with 7 bases that match TRBD2. The sequence came from a human donor with alopecia areata. In DNA form, the CDR3 reads TGTGCCCGCTCTGTGGGGGAGGGTTCCTACAATGAGCAGTTCTTC. Its protein is CARSVGEGSYNEQFF.